The clone carrying this TCR beta chain was counted ten times or more. Germline V CDR1 and CDR2: LNHDA, SQIVND (reference sequence). There are 16 residues in the CDR3. The junction had 3 bases not matched to a gene; V was cut back by 3 bases and J by 2 bases. This specimen belongs to a study of T cell repertoires in cytomegalovirus infection. One entry per CDR3 protein results from TCRdb running MiXCR on the reads. The sample lists approximately 130,000 distinct CDR3 sequences, less than 9.5% occurring once. The rearrangement links TRBV19 to TRBJ1-5; 11 bases map to TRBD1. This clonotype originated in a human donor in good health (CMV status not recorded). Some clones in this sample may be carry-over from other donors' samples. Sequencing used PBMCs. The CDR3 loop is CASSIPGQGGNQPQHF. CDR3 sequence (DNA): TGTGCCAGTAGTATTCCGGGACAGGGGGGCAATCAGCCCCAGCATTTT.